The 27 T cell receptor beta chains listed next were all sequenced from one sample in a study of T cell repertoires in cytomegalovirus infection. TCRdb re-derived calls from the reads in MiXCR, one entry per CDR3 protein. Among 150,000 to 200,000 distinct CDR3 sequences listed, about 15% were seen once. Specimen: PBMCs. Every receptor here comes from a human donor in good health (CMV status not recorded). Some clones in this sample may be carry-over from other donors' samples.

V gene TRBV6-2 or TRBV6-3 combines with J gene TRBJ2-7; tentative D call: TRBD2 (5 bases). The V gene's germline CDR1 is MNHEY and CDR2 SVGEGT. V lost 5 bases, J lost 1 base, and 6 bases lay in between. CDR3 length: 12 residues. In nucleotides, the CDR3 is TGTGCCAGCAGTGGACTTTCCTACGAGCAGTACTTC. This codes for CASSGLSYEQYF.

This clonotype showed up many times. The chain is built from TRBV5-1 and TRBJ2-3; 10 bases are a match to TRBD1. CDR1 SGHRS and CDR2 YFSETQ come from the germline V gene. The CDR3 length is 17 residues. V trimming: 4 bases; J trimming: 4 bases; junction bases outside the gene matches: 12. CDR3 in DNA: TGCGCCAGCAGCCTTTCCGGGACAGGGGTTCCCCCAGATACGCAGTATTTT. Its translation: CASSLSGTGVPPDTQYF.

This clonotype came up many times. The chain recombines TRBV7-2 with TRBJ2-1; 11 positions agree with TRBD2. Germline V CDR1 and CDR2: SGHTA, FQGNSA. The J segment lost 0 bases and the V segment lost 5 bases, leaving 12 bases of the junction unmatched. There are 19 residues in the CDR3. CDR3 DNA sequence: TGTGCCAGCAGCCCTCCGGGACTAGCGGTGAAGAGCTCCTACAATGAGCAGTTCTTC. Protein product: CASSPPGLAVKSSYNEQFF.

The sample holds many counts of this clonotype. The chain couples TRBV19 to TRBJ2-1; D may be TRBD2 (6 bases). The CDR3 is 15 amino acids. Germline loops: CDR1 LNHDA, CDR2 SQIVND (reference sequence). Trimming left V 4 bases short and J 1 base short, with 11 bases between. In DNA, the CDR3 is TGTGCCAGTAGTAGGCGGGACCCTTCCTACAATGAGCAGTTCTTC. It translates to CASSRRDPSYNEQFF.

Many counts were recorded for this clonotype. This sequence joins TRBV6-1 and TRBJ2-7; a possible D gene is TRBD2 (6 bases). The CDR3 totals 14 residues. The V end lost 8 bases, the J end lost 0 bases, and 14 bases lay between the germline ends. Germline V CDR1 and CDR2: MNHNS, SASEGT. Here the CDR3 reads CASGLRRGSYEQYF. The CDR3 region has the DNA TGTGCCAGCGGCCTTAGGAGGGGCTCCTACGAGCAGTACTTC.

The chain couples TRBV20-1 to TRBJ2-7, with 14 bases aligning to TRBD2. CDR1 is DFQATT, CDR2 SNEGSKA, per germline (reference sequence). The CDR3 sequence is 13 residues long. The junction had 1 base not matched to a gene; V was cut back by 6 bases and J by 3 bases. The CDR3 bases are TGCAGTGCCGGGACTAGCGGGAGCTACGAGCAGTACTTC. This sequence encodes CSAGTSGSYEQYF.

This clonotype was counted ten times or more. This chain connects TRBV7-2 to TRBJ2-7, with TRBD1 matching 10 bases. The CDR3 length is 15 residues. CDR1 SGHTA and CDR2 FQGNSA come from the germline V gene. The V and J ends lost 2 bases and 2 bases, in that order; junction bases with no gene match: 3. The CDR3 sequence is CASSLRDRGPYEQYF. CDR3 coding DNA: TGTGCCAGCAGCTTAAGGGACAGGGGCCCCTACGAGCAGTACTTC.

This clonotype has ten or more counts. This chain uses TRBV7-2 with TRBJ2-2; D may be TRBD1 (5 bases). Germline V gene sequence: CDR1 SGHTA, CDR2 FQGNSA. The CDR3 has 15 residues. V was clipped by 5 bases and J by 8 bases, with 18 bases between them. The CDR3 is CASSRSIGAAGELFF. The DNA of the CDR3 is TGTGCCAGCAGCCGGAGTATTGGGGCGGCTGGGGAGCTGTTTTTT.

In this sample, this clonotype turned up many times. The genes are TRBV20-1 and TRBJ1-5; TRBD1 matches 7 bases. V lost 3 bases to trimming and J lost 8 bases; unmatched junction nucleotides: 7. CDR3 size: 13 residues. Germline V gives CDR1 DFQATT, CDR2 SNEGSKA (reference sequence). The CDR3, as DNA: TGCAGTGCTAGTGAGACAGGGTCCGAGCCCCAGCATTTT. This gives the protein CSASETGSEPQHF.

This clonotype came up a few times. The chain joins TRBV11-1 to TRBJ2-5; 9 positions agree with TRBD2. Unmatched junction bases numbered 7, after V lost 3 bases and J lost 5 bases. CDR3 length equals 15 residues. Looked up from germline, CDR1 is SGHAT and CDR2 is FQDESV (reference sequence). The DNA of the CDR3 is TGTGCCAGCAGCTTCGTTAGCGGGAGTGTGGAGACCCAGTACTTC. As protein: CASSFVSGSVETQYF.

Only a few counts were recorded for this clonotype. This chain connects TRBV20-1 to TRBJ2-3; a possible D gene is TRBD2 (6 bases). This CDR3 is built from 12 residues. The germline gives CDR1 DFQATT, CDR2 SNEGSKA (reference sequence). Trimming left V 3 bases short and J 6 bases short, with 10 bases between. CDR3 residues: CSASRLDDTQYF. The DNA for the CDR3 is TGCAGTGCTAGTAGACTAGACGATACGCAGTATTTT.

The chain uses TRBV19 and TRBJ2-7, with D uncertain. V dropped 3 bases and J dropped 0 bases, with 15 bases sitting between them. The germline V gene has CDR1 LNHDA and CDR2 SQIVND (reference sequence). This CDR3 has 16 amino acids. The CDR3 nucleotides are TGTGCCAGTAGTATCGCGCTCATGCGGAGCTCCTACGAGCAGTACTTC. It translates to CASSIALMRSSYEQYF.

This clonotype occurred a few times. The chain combines TRBV2 with TRBJ1-1, with D maybe TRBD1 (6 bases). The CDR3 has 15 amino acids. The germline CDR1 and CDR2 sequences are SNHLY and FYNNEI. The V and J ends lost 9 bases and 1 base respectively, with 18 bases between them. The CDR3 spells CASLYQDRPNTEAFF. Written as DNA, the CDR3 is TGTGCCAGTTTATACCAGGACAGACCGAACACTGAAGCTTTCTTT.

This clonotype was seen only a few times. This rearrangement joins TRBV5-5 to TRBJ2-5, with TRBD1 as a possible D gene (5 bases). V was clipped by 2 bases and J by 2 bases, with 10 bases between them. CDR3 length: 14 amino acids. The germline CDR1 and CDR2 sequences are SGHKS and YYEKEE (reference sequence). The CDR3 DNA is TGTGCCAGCAGCTTCTCCCGACAGCAAGAGACCCAGTACTTC. As protein: CASSFSRQQETQYF. Complete variable domain (other parts from reference TRBV5-5 and TRBJ2-5): DAGVTQSPTHLIKTRGQQVTLRCSPISGHKSVSWYQQVLGQGPQFIFQYYEKEERGRGNFPDRFSARQFPNYSSELNVNALLLGDSALYLCASSFSRQQETQYFGPGTRLLVL.

This clonotype showed up many times. This sequence joins TRBV6-2 or TRBV6-3 and TRBJ2-7; 7 bases are a match to TRBD1. Trimming took 3 bases from V and 1 from J; bases not matched to a gene: 9. In germline, CDR1 is MNHEY, CDR2 SVGEGT. CDR3 length: 16 residues. The CDR3 protein is CASSYSDRTNSYEQYF. CDR3 nucleotide sequence: TGTGCCAGCAGTTATTCGGACAGGACAAATTCCTACGAGCAGTACTTC.

CDR3 nucleotides: TGTGCCAGCAGTTACTCTGACAATGAGCAGTTCTTC. It is translated as CASSYSDNEQFF. The chain uses TRBV6-6 and TRBJ2-1; D ambiguous. Germline CDR1 and CDR2: MNHNY and SVGAGI (reference sequence). This CDR3 is 12 amino acids long. V was clipped by 0 bases and J by 5 bases, with 2 bases between them.

V usage is TRBV20-1 and J usage is TRBJ2-3; TRBD2 agrees at 8 bases. Trimming at V came to 5 bases and at J to 3 bases, leaving 7 bases not matched to a gene. Germline V gene sequence: CDR1 DFQATT, CDR2 SNEGSKA (reference sequence). The CDR3 has 14 amino acids. DNA for the CDR3: TGCAGTGCTGTTTCGGGAGGGATAACAGATACGCAGTATTTT. This gives the protein CSAVSGGITDTQYF.

The chain combines TRBV29-1 with TRBJ1-1; no definite D call. Germline V gives CDR1 SQVTM, CDR2 ANQGSEA. Between the trimmed V and J ends, which lost 3 bases and 1 base, there was a span of 9 bases. The length of the CDR3 is 13 residues. The CDR3 DNA reads TGCAGCGTTGAGGTGGCAAGGAACACTGAAGCTTTCTTT. This codes for CSVEVARNTEAFF. The variable domain in full, with the rest retrieved from reference TRBV29-1 and TRBJ1-1, is SAVISQKPSRDICQRGTSLTIQCQVDSQVTMMFWYRQQPGQSLTLIATANQGSEATYESGFVIDKFPISRPNLTFSTLTVSNMSPEDSSIYLCSVEVARNTEAFFGQGTRLTVV.

The rearrangement uses TRBV15 and TRBJ2-1; D is ambiguous. Germline assignment: CDR1 LNHNV and CDR2 YYDKDF (reference sequence). V lost 2 bases and J 8 bases, leaving 10 bases between the germline ends. The CDR3 runs 13 residues. CDR3 in amino acids: CATSRTKSDEQFF. The CDR3 bases are TGTGCCACCAGCAGAACAAAAAGCGATGAGCAGTTCTTC. Variable domain in full (rest from reference TRBV15 and TRBJ2-1): DAMVIQNPRYQVTQFGKPVTLSCSQTLNHNVMYWYQQKSSQAPKLLFHYYDKDFNNEADTPDNFQSRRPNTSFCFLDIRSPGLGDTAMYLCATSRTKSDEQFFGPGTRLTVL.

This clonotype was counted ten times or more. CDR3 protein: CAISESGFSGNTIYF. CDR3 DNA sequence: TGTGCCATCAGTGAATCTGGGTTCTCTGGAAACACCATATATTTT. This chain uses TRBV10-3 with TRBJ1-3, with unresolved D. CDR1 is ENHRY and CDR2 is SYGVKD in the germline V gene. The CDR3 sequence is 15 residues long. Trimming pared 3 bases from V and 0 bases from J, leaving 9 bases between.

A remark on this clonotype: A much larger clonotype is one base distant, so this may be a read error. This sequence joins TRBV7-6 and TRBJ2-5, with D possibly TRBD2 on 5 matching bases. This CDR3 has 14 amino acids. CDR1 SGHVS and CDR2 FNYEAQ come from the germline V gene. CDR3 region: CASSLRGAQETLYF. The CDR3 nucleotides are TGTGCCAGCAGCCTCCGGGGAGCTCAAGAGACCCTGTACTTC.

The chain has TRBV29-1 and TRBJ2-2, with 12 bases identical to TRBD2. The CDR3 runs to 16 residues. Germline values: CDR1 SQVTM, CDR2 ANQGSEA. Germline trimming cut 5 bases from V and 3 bases from J; bases unmatched to any gene: 7. The DNA of the CDR3 is TGCAGCGTTTCTAGCGGGAGGGCCTGGGACACCGGGGAGCTGTTTTTT. Protein sequence: CSVSSGRAWDTGELFF.

This clonotype was seen ten or more times. The V call is TRBV7-9, the J call TRBJ2-1, with TRBD2 matching over 8 bases. The germline V gene encodes CDR1 SEHNR and CDR2 FQNEAQ (reference sequence). The J segment lost 8 bases and the V segment lost 5 bases, leaving 8 bases of the junction unmatched. The CDR3 spans 14 residues. For the CDR3, the DNA is TGTGCCAGCAGCCCACTAGCGGTCCCGGATGAGCAGTTCTTC. Translating it yields CASSPLAVPDEQFF.

This clonotype was seen repeatedly, ten times or more. The chain has TRBV7-8 and TRBJ1-4; D possibly corresponds to TRBD1 (6 bases). CDR1 and CDR2 (germline): SGHVS, FQNEAQ. The CDR3 consists of 13 residues. Trimming removed 5 bases at V and 8 bases at J, with 12 bases between. CDR3: CASSRGRGEKLFF. The CDR3 nucleotides are TGTGCCAGCAGCCGTGGCAGGGGAGAAAAACTGTTTTTT.

The chain couples TRBV7-6 to TRBJ1-1; a possible D gene is TRBD1 (5 bases). CDR1 and CDR2 from the germline V gene are SGHVS and FNYEAQ. The CDR3 has 15 residues. The V end lost 1 base, the J end lost 2 bases, and 11 bases lay between the germline ends. The CDR3 protein is CASSLEVGANTEAFF. The CDR3 coding sequence is TGTGCCAGCAGCTTAGAAGTCGGGGCAAACACTGAAGCTTTCTTT.

This chain joins TRBV2 and TRBJ2-5; 9 positions agree with TRBD2. Germline assignment: CDR1 SNHLY and CDR2 FYNNEI. J gave up 5 bases and V 6 bases, and 7 bases lay outside the gene matches. The CDR3 contains 14 residues. CDR3: CASRGLAGTETQYF. CDR3 nucleotide sequence: TGTGCCAGCAGGGGACTAGCCGGGACTGAGACCCAGTACTTC. Using reference TRBV2 and TRBJ2-5 for the parts outside the CDR3, the full variable domain is EPEVTQTPSHQVTQMGQEVILRCVPISNHLYFYWYRQILGQKVEFLVSFYNNEISEKSEIFDDQFSVERPDGSNFTLKIRSTKLEDSAMYFCASRGLAGTETQYFGPGTRLLVL.

The gene calls are TRBV5-4 and TRBJ2-1, with TRBD2 matching 7 bases. With 3 bases clipped from V and 9 bases from J, the junction kept 12 bases outside the gene matches. Germline V lookup: CDR1 SGHNT, CDR2 YYREEE (reference sequence). The CDR3 totals 15 residues. CDR3 sequence (DNA): TGTGCCAGCAGCTCTCCCGGGAGGAGAGTCACTGAGCAGTTCTTC. Its translation: CASSSPGRRVTEQFF.